This T cell receptor (beta chain) comes out of a study of OX40 agonist ivuxolimab in advanced cancers. Of note for this clone: The antigen remains undetermined.

General study points: At doses 0.1 to 3.0 mg/kg, CD4+ and CD8+ clones expanded.

Profiling relied on immunoSEQ multiplex PCR, and the TCRdb table lists in-frame clones only, not all of them. The table lists fewer than 70,000 clones, more than 65% of them singletons. The sequenced sample was CD4+ or CD8+ T cells sorted from blood, obtained in a trial of the OX40 agonist ivuxolimab. This receptor was taken from an adult with an advanced solid tumor such as melanoma, head and neck, liver or kidney cancer.

The CDR3 spells CASSLARTNSPLHF. In DNA, the CDR3 is TGTGCCAGCAGCTTAGCCCGGACTAATTCACCCCTCCACTTT. This sequence joins TRBV7-2 and TRBJ1-6, with D unclear. The CDR3 consists of 14 residues. CDR1 SGHTA and CDR2 FQGNSA come from the germline V gene. V dropped 0 bases and J dropped 6 bases, with 6 bases sitting between them.